This entry lists 32 T cell receptor beta chains sequenced from one sample in a study of identical twins. TCRdb reprocessed the 5' RACE reads with MiXCR, giving one entry per CDR3 protein. The repertoire holds approximately 240,000 distinct CDR3 sequences, with over 11% as singletons. Material: memory (CD45RO+) T cells sorted from blood. Receptor source: a young woman in good health.

A few counts support this clonotype. The chain recombines TRBV12-3 or TRBV12-4 with TRBJ1-1, with 7 bases matching TRBD1. CDR3 size: 15 residues. V lost 5 bases, J lost 3 bases, and 9 bases stayed unmatched. For the CDR3, the DNA is TGTGCCAGCAGTGAGCCCGGGACAGCAGACACTGAAGCTTTCTTT. This codes for CASSEPGTADTEAFF.

This clonotype has a handful of counts. V gene TRBV5-1 combines with J gene TRBJ2-3; D unresolved. Looked up from germline, CDR1 is SGHRS and CDR2 is YFSETQ. V gave up 5 bases and J gave up 4 bases, with 17 bases separating them. The CDR3 sequence is 15 residues long. DNA of the CDR3: TGCGCCAGCAGGCAAGAACTTGGAGATCCAGATACGCAGTATTTT. Translated: CASRQELGDPDTQYF.

This clonotype was counted a few times. This rearrangement joins TRBV11-3 to TRBJ2-3, with 8 nucleotides matching TRBD2. The CDR3 covers 14 residues. CDR1 and CDR2 (germline): SGHNT, YENEEA. The V and J ends lost 4 bases and 8 bases, in that order; junction bases with no gene match: 8. DNA of the CDR3: TGTGCCAGCAGCTCAGGCGGGAGGTCGGGTACGCAGTATTTT. Its translation is CASSSGGRSGTQYF.

This clonotype has just a few counts. The chain recombines TRBV5-6 with TRBJ2-5; TRBD2 aligns across 13 bases. Germline V gene data show CDR1 as SGHDT and CDR2 as YYEEEE. This CDR3 spans 17 amino acids. V was pared by 2 bases and J by 5 bases, with 9 bases of the junction left unmatched. The DNA for the CDR3 is TGTGCCAGCAGCTTCAAGGGACTAGCGGGAAATCCCGAGACCCAGTACTTC. The encoded protein is CASSFKGLAGNPETQYF.

The chain links TRBV20-1 to TRBJ1-1; TRBD1 matches 9 bases. Trimming cost V 3 bases and J 1 base; bases outside gene matches: 6. Germline CDR1 reads DFQATT; CDR2 reads SNEGSKA (reference sequence). The CDR3 extends over 15 amino acids. CDR3 bases: TGCAGTGCTAGTGGGACAGGGCCAGGGAACACTGAAGCTTTCTTT. Protein: CSASGTGPGNTEAFF.

This clonotype was counted many times. The chain joins TRBV5-6 to TRBJ2-6, with TRBD1 matching 8 bases. This CDR3 comprises 19 residues. CDR1 and CDR2 from the germline V gene are SGHDT and YYEEEE. J gave up 4 bases and V 7 bases, and 19 bases lay outside the gene matches. The CDR3 sequence is CASGGQGPGRRIGANVLTF. The CDR3 DNA is TGTGCCAGCGGTGGACAGGGTCCGGGTAGACGTATCGGGGCCAACGTCCTGACTTTC.

This clonotype was recorded a few times. The V and J genes are TRBV20-1 and TRBJ2-5; 13 bases are a match to TRBD2. This CDR3 has 15 residues. Germline V lookup: CDR1 DFQATT, CDR2 SNEGSKA (reference sequence). Trimming cost V 3 bases and J 2 bases; bases outside gene matches: 3. CDR3 amino acids: CSASRLAGGQETQYF. Written as DNA, the CDR3 is TGCAGTGCTAGCCGACTAGCGGGGGGTCAAGAGACCCAGTACTTC.

A few counts support this clonotype. V is TRBV20-1 and J is TRBJ2-1; no definite D call. Germline CDR1 reads DFQATT; CDR2 reads SNEGSKA (reference sequence). Trimming removed 7 bases from V and 3 bases from J, with 13 bases in between. The CDR3 loop spans 13 amino acids. DNA for the CDR3: TGCAGTGTGCAGGAATCGGACTACAATGAGCAGTTCTTC. Its protein is CSVQESDYNEQFF.

This clonotype was counted a few times. The chain recombines TRBV5-1 with TRBJ2-5; D is uncertain. The germline CDR1 and CDR2 sequences are SGHRS and YFSETQ. V gave up 4 bases and J gave up 4 bases, with 11 bases separating them. The CDR3 covers 13 residues. The CDR3: CASSVRNSETQYF. CDR3 in DNA: TGCGCCAGCAGCGTGAGAAATTCAGAGACCCAGTACTTC.

This clonotype has a single count. This sequence joins TRBV5-1 and TRBJ1-2; 8 bases are shared with TRBD1. Losses at the gene ends were 0 bases for V and 4 bases for J; bases not matched to a gene: 5. Germline values: CDR1 SGHRS, CDR2 YFSETQ. The CDR3 length is 15 residues. Here the CDR3 reads CASSLGAGGVYGYTF. The CDR3 DNA follows: TGCGCCAGCAGCTTGGGGGCAGGGGGCGTCTATGGCTACACCTTC.

This clonotype was counted a single time. This chain links TRBV5-1 with TRBJ2-1; D may match TRBD1 or TRBD2 (5 bases each). Trimming took off 1 base at V and 7 bases at J, with 18 bases between the two ends. This CDR3 has 16 amino acids. Germline CDR1 SGHRS, CDR2 YFSETQ. CDR3 in DNA: TGCGCCAGCAGCTTGAGAGGGGCTGGCAGAGTAAATGAGCAGTTCTTC. Translation gives CASSLRGAGRVNEQFF.

A few counts support this clonotype. For the CDR3, the DNA is TGCAGTGCCGGAGTCCCGGGGGCTAGGGAGACCCAGTACTTC. This sequence encodes CSAGVPGARETQYF. The V call is TRBV20-1, the J call TRBJ2-5, with D perhaps TRBD1 or TRBD2 (6 bases each). CDR1 is DFQATT, CDR2 SNEGSKA, per germline (reference sequence). The CDR3 runs to 14 residues. V lost 6 bases to trimming and J lost 5 bases, with 19 bases between them.

The chain links TRBV11-2 to TRBJ1-6; no reliable D call. The germline V gene encodes CDR1 SGHAT and CDR2 FQNNGV. The CDR3 covers 13 residues. Trimming left V 4 bases short and J 7 bases short, with 8 bases between. DNA of the CDR3: TGTGCCAGCAGCTCAATAGAGAATTCACCCCTCCACTTT. Translation: CASSSIENSPLHF.

A few counts support this clonotype. V and J are TRBV20-1 and TRBJ1-2, with 7 bases matching TRBD1. The CDR3 length is 17 residues. The germline V gene encodes CDR1 DFQATT and CDR2 SNEGSKA (reference sequence). Trimming took 2 bases from V and 4 from J; bases not matched to a gene: 16. The CDR3 loop is CSARPLGQVPQGYGYTF. CDR3 coding DNA: TGCAGTGCTAGACCCCTAGGACAGGTCCCTCAGGGCTATGGCTACACCTTC.

In this sample, this clonotype turned up a few times. The V and J genes are TRBV27 and TRBJ2-5; 7 positions agree with TRBD2. CDR3 length: 16 amino acids. V lost 5 bases and J lost 4; bases outside the gene matches: 13. CDR1 and CDR2 from the germline V gene are MNHEY and SMNVEV (reference sequence). The DNA of the CDR3 is TGTGCCAGCAGTCCACGTATCGGGGGGAGGTTAGAGACCCAGTACTTC. This gives the protein CASSPRIGGRLETQYF.

V is TRBV10-3 and J is TRBJ2-1; perhaps TRBD2 as D (7 bases). The CDR3 has 12 amino acids. The V gene's germline CDR1 is ENHRY and CDR2 SYGVKD. The V end was cut by 8 bases, the J end by 12 bases, with 17 bases between. DNA for the CDR3: TGTGCCATCGGCGAGGGGGGGTTATCGCAGTTCTTC. It specifies CAIGEGGLSQFF.

The chain links TRBV20-1 to TRBJ2-7; TRBD2 might be the D (5 bases). V lost 8 bases, J lost 3 bases, and 11 bases lay in between. The germline V gene encodes CDR1 DFQATT and CDR2 SNEGSKA (reference sequence). The CDR3 extends over 11 amino acids. The DNA of the CDR3 is TGCAGTTGTAGTCGGGGCTACGAGCAGTACTTC. Its protein product is CSCSRGYEQYF.

This clonotype was seen at least ten times. The V and J genes are TRBV5-5 and TRBJ2-1; 8 bases line up with TRBD2. Trimming took 3 bases from V and 4 from J; bases not matched to a gene: 9. Germline lookup yields CDR1 SGHKS and CDR2 YYEKEE (reference sequence). There are 16 residues in the CDR3. The CDR3 sequence: CASSSTSGRGYNEQFF. The CDR3 DNA is TGTGCCAGCAGCTCCACGAGCGGGAGAGGATACAATGAGCAGTTCTTC.

This clonotype was counted between two and nine times. This rearrangement joins TRBV20-1 to TRBJ2-5; no reliable D call. V was clipped by 7 bases and J by 3 bases, with 6 bases between them. The CDR3 has 10 residues. CDR1 and CDR2 from the germline V gene are DFQATT and SNEGSKA (reference sequence). In DNA form, the CDR3 reads TGCAGTGTGTATGAAGAGACCCAGTACTTC. The encoded protein is CSVYEETQYF.

This clonotype was seen a handful of times. The chain uses TRBV20-1 and TRBJ1-2; 8 bases match TRBD1. CDR1 is DFQATT and CDR2 is SNEGSKA in the germline V gene (reference sequence). The CDR3 runs 13 residues. Trimming removed 4 bases from V and 5 bases from J; junction bases left unmatched: 6. The CDR3 spells CSATPTGVYGYTF. The CDR3 DNA follows: TGCAGTGCTACGCCGACAGGGGTATATGGCTACACCTTC.

The genes are TRBV20-1 and TRBJ1-1, with D perhaps TRBD1 (5 bases). V was shortened by 5 bases and J by 1 base, with 11 bases between the two germline ends. Germline V CDR1 and CDR2: DFQATT, SNEGSKA (reference sequence). There are 13 residues in the CDR3. CDR3 in DNA: TGCAGTGCTCCCTCTAGGGGGAACACTGAAGCTTTCTTT. This codes for CSAPSRGNTEAFF.

This clonotype was found many times. The CDR3 nucleotides read TGTGCCAGCTCGAAACAGGGGGCAGACTACGAGCAGTACTTC. Its protein product is CASSKQGADYEQYF. This chain joins TRBV18 and TRBJ2-7; 9 bases are shared with TRBD1. This CDR3 is 14 amino acids long. Germline V gene lookup returns CDR1 KGHSH and CDR2 LQKENI. The trim removed 6 bases at V and 3 bases at J, leaving 6 bases unmatched.

J is TRBJ2-3 and V is TRBV4-3, with TRBD1 matching over 8 bases. Germline V gene sequence: CDR1 LGHNA, CDR2 YSLEER. V gave up 3 bases and J gave up 7 bases; unmatched junction bases: 3. The CDR3 sequence is 13 residues long. DNA for the CDR3: TGCGCCAGCAGCCACAGGGGGCTTAATACGCAGTATTTT. Protein product: CASSHRGLNTQYF.

In this sample, this clonotype turned up a few times. CDR3 sequence: CASSYSNTVGQFF. Written as DNA, the CDR3 is TGTGCCAGCAGTTACTCGAACACAGTCGGGCAGTTCTTC. The rearrangement joins TRBV6-5 to TRBJ2-1; D unresolved. The CDR3 has 13 amino acids. In germline, CDR1 is MNHEY, CDR2 SVGAGI. Trimming took off 0 bases at V and 12 bases at J, with 12 bases between the two ends.

The chain uses TRBV7-8 and TRBJ2-1; D possibly matches TRBD1 or TRBD2 (5 bases each). With 10 bases removed from V and 5 bases from J, the gap between germline ends came to 24 bases. CDR1 and CDR2 (germline): SGHVS, FQNEAQ. The CDR3 totals 16 residues. The CDR3 bases are TGTGCCACCGAAGGGGCACCGGGGCGTACTAACAATGAGCAGTTCTTC. The encoded protein is CATEGAPGRTNNEQFF.

In this sample, this clonotype turned up a few times. The chain recombines TRBV7-3 with TRBJ2-1; TRBD2 is a possible D gene (6 bases). Trimming cost V 1 base and J 7 bases, with 14 bases left between them. CDR3 length: 15 amino acids. Germline assignment: CDR1 SGHTA and CDR2 FQGTGA. The CDR3, as DNA: TGTGCCAGCAGCTTAAAAGTAGCGGTCTTTAATGAGCAGTTCTTC. This encodes CASSLKVAVFNEQFF.

This clonotype has only a few counts. The chain carries TRBV27 and TRBJ2-4; D may be TRBD1 (5 bases). V lost 4 bases and J 7 bases, leaving 17 bases between the germline ends. CDR1 is MNHEY, CDR2 SMNVEV, per germline (reference sequence). CDR3 size: 15 residues. For the CDR3, the DNA is TGTGCCAGCAGTTCCCCGACAGTAAGGAACAACATTCAGTACTTC. Translation gives CASSSPTVRNNIQYF.

The sample holds many counts of this clonotype. The V gene is TRBV12-3 or TRBV12-4, the J gene TRBJ1-3; D ambiguous. The CDR3 is 13 amino acids. V lost 3 bases and J 7 bases, leaving 10 bases between the germline ends. The CDR3 DNA reads TGTGCCAGCAGTTTGAGCTTAGGGAACACCATATATTTT. Amino acid sequence: CASSLSLGNTIYF.

The rearrangement joins TRBV10-3 to TRBJ1-5, with a tentative D call TRBD1 (6 bases). The CDR3 totals 15 residues. Deletions cut 0 bases from V and 4 bases from J, with 10 bases between. CDR1 and CDR2 (germline): ENHRY, SYGVKD. CDR3 region: CAISESRQGNQPQHF. The DNA of the CDR3 is TGTGCCATCAGTGAGTCGCGGCAGGGGAATCAGCCCCAGCATTTT.

This clonotype occurred a few times. The chain employs TRBV5-1 and TRBJ2-7; D call uncertain. The CDR3 loop spans 16 amino acids. The germline gives CDR1 SGHRS, CDR2 YFSETQ. V was pared by 1 base and J by 1 base, with 15 bases between. For the CDR3, the DNA is TGCGCCAGCAGCTTGTCCCCGGACCGTACATCCTACGAGCAGTACTTC. Amino acid sequence: CASSLSPDRTSYEQYF.

V and J are TRBV9 and TRBJ2-7, with TRBD2 as a possible D gene (6 bases). V shed 0 bases and J shed 3 bases, with 7 bases lying between them. The germline V gene encodes CDR1 SGDLS and CDR2 YYNGEE. CDR3 length: 13 amino acids. The CDR3 loop reads CASSVVEGYEQYF. The CDR3 nucleotides read TGTGCCAGCAGCGTAGTGGAGGGCTACGAGCAGTACTTC.

The gene calls are TRBV6-1 and TRBJ2-1, with D possibly matching TRBD1 (6 bases). Germline V CDR1 and CDR2: MNHNS, SASEGT. With 7 bases removed from V and 4 bases from J, the gap between germline ends came to 17 bases. The CDR3 sequence is 15 residues long. DNA for the CDR3: TGTGCCAGCATCATGGACAGCCCCAATTACAATGAGCAGTTCTTC. Translating gives CASIMDSPNYNEQFF.